This TCR beta chain was sequenced in a study of blood T cells in healthy people across ages. Study-wide findings and caveats: Older age coincided with a roughly linear decline in TCR beta diversity per million T cells.

This clonotype came up a few times. The antigen is undetermined. V lost 2 bases, J lost 3 bases, and 11 bases lay in between. The CDR3 is made up of 14 amino acids. The germline V gene encodes CDR1 MNHEY and CDR2 SMNVEV (reference sequence). PCR was performed a second time for about 6 to 12 cycles using a sample-barcoded 5' primer and a J-beta primer mix. TCRdb re-derived calls from the 5' RACE reads in MiXCR, one entry per CDR3 protein. This table has fewer than 900,000 distinct CDR3 sequences, 49% appearing once. This sequence joins TRBV27 and TRBJ2-7; no clear D. Sequences were obtained from blood. The TCR comes from a woman aged 55 to 70 in good health. The CDR3 protein is CASSLGAEDYEQYF. CDR3 coding DNA: TGTGCCAGCAGTTTAGGTGCAGAAGACTACGAGCAGTACTTC.